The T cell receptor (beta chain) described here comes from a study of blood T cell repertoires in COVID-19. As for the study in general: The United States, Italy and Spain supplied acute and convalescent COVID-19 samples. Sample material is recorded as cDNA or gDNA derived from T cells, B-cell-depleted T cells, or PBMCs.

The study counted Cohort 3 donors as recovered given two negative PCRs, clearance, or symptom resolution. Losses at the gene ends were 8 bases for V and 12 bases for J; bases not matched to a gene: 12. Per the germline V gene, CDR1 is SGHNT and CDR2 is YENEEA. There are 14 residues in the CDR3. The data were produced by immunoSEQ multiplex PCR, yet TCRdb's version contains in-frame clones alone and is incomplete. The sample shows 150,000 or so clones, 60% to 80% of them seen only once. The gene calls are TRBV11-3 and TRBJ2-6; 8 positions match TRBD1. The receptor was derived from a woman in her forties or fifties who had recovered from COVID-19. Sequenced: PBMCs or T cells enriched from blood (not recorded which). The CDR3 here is CASQGAAGGGVLTF. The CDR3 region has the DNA TGTGCCAGCCAGGGGGCCGCTGGAGGGGGCGTCCTGACTTTC.